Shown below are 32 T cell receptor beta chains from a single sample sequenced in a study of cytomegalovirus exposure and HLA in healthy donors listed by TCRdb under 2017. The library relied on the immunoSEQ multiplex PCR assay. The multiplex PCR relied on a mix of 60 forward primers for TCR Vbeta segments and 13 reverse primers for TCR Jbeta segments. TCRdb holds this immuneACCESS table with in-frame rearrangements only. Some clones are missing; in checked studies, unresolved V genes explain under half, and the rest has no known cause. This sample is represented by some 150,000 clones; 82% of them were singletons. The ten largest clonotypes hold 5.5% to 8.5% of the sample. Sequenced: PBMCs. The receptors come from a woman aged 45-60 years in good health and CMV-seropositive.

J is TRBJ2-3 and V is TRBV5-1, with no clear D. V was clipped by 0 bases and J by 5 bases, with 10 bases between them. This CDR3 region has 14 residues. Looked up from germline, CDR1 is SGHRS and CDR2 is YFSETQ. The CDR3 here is CASSLGVAVDTQYF. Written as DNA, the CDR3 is TGCGCCAGCAGCTTGGGAGTAGCAGTAGATACGCAGTATTTT.

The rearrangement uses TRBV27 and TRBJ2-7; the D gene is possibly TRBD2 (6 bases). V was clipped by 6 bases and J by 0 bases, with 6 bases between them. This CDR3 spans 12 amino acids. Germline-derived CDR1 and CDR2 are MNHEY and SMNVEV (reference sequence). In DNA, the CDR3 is TGTGCCAGCAGGCGGGGCTCCTACGAGCAGTACTTC. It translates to CASRRGSYEQYF.

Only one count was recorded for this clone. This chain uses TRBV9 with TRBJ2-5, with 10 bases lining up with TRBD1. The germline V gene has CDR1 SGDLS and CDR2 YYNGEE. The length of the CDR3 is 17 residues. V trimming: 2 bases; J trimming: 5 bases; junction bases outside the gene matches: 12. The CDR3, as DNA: TGTGCCAGCAGCGTCCGGCCGGGACAGGGGATATACGAGACCCAGTACTTC. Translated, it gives CASSVRPGQGIYETQYF. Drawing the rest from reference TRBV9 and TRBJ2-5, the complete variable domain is DSGVTQTPKHLITATGQRVTLRCSPRSGDLSVYWYQQSLDQGLQFLIQYYNGEERAKGNILERFSAQQFPDLHSELNLSSLELGDSALYFCASSVRPGQGIYETQYFGPGTRLLVL.

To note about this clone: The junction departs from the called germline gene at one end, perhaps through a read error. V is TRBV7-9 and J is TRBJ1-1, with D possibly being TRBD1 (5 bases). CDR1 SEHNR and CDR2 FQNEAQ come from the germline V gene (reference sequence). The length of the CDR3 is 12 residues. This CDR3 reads CSSSPGLTEAFF. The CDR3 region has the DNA TGTTCCAGCAGCCCAGGGTTAACTGAAGCTTTCTTT.

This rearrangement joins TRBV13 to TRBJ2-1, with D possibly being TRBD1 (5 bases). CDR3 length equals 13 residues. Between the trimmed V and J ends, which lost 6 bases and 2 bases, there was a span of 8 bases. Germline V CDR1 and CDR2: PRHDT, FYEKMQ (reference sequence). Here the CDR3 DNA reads TGTGCCAGCAGATCAGGGACCTACAATGAGCAGTTCTTC. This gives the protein CASRSGTYNEQFF.

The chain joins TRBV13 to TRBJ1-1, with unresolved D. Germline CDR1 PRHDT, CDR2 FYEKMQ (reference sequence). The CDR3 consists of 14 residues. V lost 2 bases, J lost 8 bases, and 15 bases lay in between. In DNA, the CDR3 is TGTGCCAGCAGCTTAACCGCGGGCGCGAAGGAAGCTTTCTTT. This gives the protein CASSLTAGAKEAFF.

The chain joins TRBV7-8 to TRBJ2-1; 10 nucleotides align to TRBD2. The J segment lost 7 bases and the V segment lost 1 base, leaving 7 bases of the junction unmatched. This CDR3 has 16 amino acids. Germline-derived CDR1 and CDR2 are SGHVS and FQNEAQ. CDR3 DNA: TGTGCCAGCAGCTTAGGGCTAGCGGGAGAATGGAATGAGCAGTTCTTC. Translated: CASSLGLAGEWNEQFF.

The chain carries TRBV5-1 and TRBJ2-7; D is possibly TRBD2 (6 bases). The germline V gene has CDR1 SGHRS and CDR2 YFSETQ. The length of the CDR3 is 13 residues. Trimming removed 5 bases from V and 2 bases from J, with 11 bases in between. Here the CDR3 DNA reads TGCGCCAGCAGTTCGGGGGAAACCTACGAGCAGTACTTC. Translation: CASSSGETYEQYF.

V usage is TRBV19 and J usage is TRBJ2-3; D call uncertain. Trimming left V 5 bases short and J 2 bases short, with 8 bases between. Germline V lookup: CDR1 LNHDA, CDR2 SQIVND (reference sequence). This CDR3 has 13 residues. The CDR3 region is CASSPRLTDTQYF. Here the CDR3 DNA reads TGTGCCAGTAGTCCCCGACTCACAGATACGCAGTATTTT.

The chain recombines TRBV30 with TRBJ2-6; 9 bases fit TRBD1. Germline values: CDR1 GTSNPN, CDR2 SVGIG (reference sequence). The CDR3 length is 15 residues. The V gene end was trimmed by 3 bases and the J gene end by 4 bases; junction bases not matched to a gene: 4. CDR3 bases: TGTGCCTGGAGAGACAGGGGGGCCGGGGCCAACGTCCTGACTTTC. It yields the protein CAWRDRGAGANVLTF.

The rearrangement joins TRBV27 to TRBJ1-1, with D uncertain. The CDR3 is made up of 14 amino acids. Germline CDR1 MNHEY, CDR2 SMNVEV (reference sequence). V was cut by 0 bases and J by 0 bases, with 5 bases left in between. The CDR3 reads CASSLSPVNTEAFF. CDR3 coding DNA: TGTGCCAGCAGTTTATCCCCGGTGAACACTGAAGCTTTCTTT.

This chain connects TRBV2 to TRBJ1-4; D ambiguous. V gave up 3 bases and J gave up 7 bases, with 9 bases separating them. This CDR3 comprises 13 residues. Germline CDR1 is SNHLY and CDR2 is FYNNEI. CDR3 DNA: TGTGCCAGCAGTGACAGGTCGATTGAAAAACTGTTTTTT. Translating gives CASSDRSIEKLFF.

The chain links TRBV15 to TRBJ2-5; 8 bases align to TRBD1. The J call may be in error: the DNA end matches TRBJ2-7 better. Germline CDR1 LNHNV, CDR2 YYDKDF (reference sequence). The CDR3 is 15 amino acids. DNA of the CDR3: TGTGCCACCAGCAGCAAGGACAGGGCTGTTTACGAGCAGTACTTC. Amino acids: CATSSKDRAVYEQYF.

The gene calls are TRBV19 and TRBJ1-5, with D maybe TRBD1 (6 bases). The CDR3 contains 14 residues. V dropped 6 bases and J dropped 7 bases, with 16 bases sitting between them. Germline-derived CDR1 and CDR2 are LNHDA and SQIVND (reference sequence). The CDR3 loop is CASSETGQKQPQHF. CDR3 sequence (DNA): TGTGCCAGTAGCGAAACAGGGCAAAAGCAGCCCCAGCATTTT.

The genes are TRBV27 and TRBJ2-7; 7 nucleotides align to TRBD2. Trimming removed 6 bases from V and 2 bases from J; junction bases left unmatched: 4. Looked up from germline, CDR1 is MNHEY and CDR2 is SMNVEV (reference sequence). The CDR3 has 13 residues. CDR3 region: CASSESGAYEQYF. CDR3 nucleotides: TGTGCCAGCAGCGAAAGCGGGGCCTACGAGCAGTACTTC.

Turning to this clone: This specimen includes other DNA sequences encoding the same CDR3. The CDR3 is CASSRDSYNEQFF. The CDR3 bases are TGTGCCAGCAGTCGGGACTCCTACAATGAGCAGTTCTTC. This rearrangement joins TRBV6-6 to TRBJ2-1, with a weak D call TRBD2 (5 bases). V lost 5 bases and J 0 bases, leaving 5 bases between the germline ends. Germline-derived CDR1 and CDR2 are MNHNY and SVGAGI (reference sequence). The CDR3 runs 13 residues.

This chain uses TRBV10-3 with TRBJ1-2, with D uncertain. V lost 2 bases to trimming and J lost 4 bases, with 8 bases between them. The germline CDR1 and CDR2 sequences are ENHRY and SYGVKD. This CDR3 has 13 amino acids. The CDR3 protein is CAISEAATYGYTF. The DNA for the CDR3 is TGTGCCATCAGTGAGGCGGCAACCTATGGCTACACCTTC.

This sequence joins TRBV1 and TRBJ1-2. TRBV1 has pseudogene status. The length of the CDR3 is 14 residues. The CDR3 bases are TGCACCAGCAGGCTAGATACCTTCGGCGGGGGCTACACCTTC. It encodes CTSRLDTFGGGYTF.

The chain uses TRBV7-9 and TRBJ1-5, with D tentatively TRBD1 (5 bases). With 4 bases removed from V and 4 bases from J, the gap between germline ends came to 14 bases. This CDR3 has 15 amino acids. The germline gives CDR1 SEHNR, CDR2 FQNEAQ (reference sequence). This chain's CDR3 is CASSSSGGANQPQHF. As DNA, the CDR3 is TGTGCCAGCAGCTCCTCGGGGGGTGCGAATCAGCCCCAGCATTTT.

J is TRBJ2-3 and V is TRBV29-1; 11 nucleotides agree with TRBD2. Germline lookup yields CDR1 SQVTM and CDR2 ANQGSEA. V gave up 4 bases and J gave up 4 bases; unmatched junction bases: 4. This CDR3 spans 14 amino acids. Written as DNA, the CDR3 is TGCAGCGTTGGGTTAGCGGGGGGGCCAGATACGCAGTATTTT. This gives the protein CSVGLAGGPDTQYF.

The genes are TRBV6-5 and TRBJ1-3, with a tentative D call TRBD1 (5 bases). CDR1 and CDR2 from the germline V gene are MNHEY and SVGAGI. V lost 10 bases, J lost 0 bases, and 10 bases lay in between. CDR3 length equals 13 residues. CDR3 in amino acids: CATRQHSGNTIYF. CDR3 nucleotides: TGTGCCACCAGACAGCACTCTGGAAACACCATATATTTT.

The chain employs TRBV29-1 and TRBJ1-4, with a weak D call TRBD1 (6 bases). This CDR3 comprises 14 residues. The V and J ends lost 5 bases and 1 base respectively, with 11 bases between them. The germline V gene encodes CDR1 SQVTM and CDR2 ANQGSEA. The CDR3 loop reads CSVRGGETNEKLFF. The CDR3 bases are TGCAGCGTTAGGGGGGGTGAAACTAATGAAAAACTGTTTTTT.

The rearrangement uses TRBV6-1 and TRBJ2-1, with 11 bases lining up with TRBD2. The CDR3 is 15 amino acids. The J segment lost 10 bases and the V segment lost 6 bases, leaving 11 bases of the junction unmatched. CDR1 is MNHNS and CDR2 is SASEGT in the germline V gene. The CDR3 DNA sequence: TGTGCCAGCAGGAACAAGCTAGCGGGGGGCGGGGAGCAGTTCTTC. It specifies CASRNKLAGGGEQFF.

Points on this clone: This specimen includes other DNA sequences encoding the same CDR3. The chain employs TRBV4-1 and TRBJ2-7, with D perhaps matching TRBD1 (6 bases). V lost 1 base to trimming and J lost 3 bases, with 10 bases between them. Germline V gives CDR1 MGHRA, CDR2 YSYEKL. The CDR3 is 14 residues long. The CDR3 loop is CASSQVEGVYEQYF. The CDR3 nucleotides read TGCGCCAGCAGCCAAGTCGAGGGGGTCTACGAGCAGTACTTC.

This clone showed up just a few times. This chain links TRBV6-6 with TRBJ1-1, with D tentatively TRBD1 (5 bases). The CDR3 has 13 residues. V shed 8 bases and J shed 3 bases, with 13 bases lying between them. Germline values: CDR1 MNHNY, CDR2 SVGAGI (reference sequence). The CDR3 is CASGGIGDTEAFF. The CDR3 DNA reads TGTGCCAGCGGCGGTATAGGGGACACTGAAGCTTTCTTT.

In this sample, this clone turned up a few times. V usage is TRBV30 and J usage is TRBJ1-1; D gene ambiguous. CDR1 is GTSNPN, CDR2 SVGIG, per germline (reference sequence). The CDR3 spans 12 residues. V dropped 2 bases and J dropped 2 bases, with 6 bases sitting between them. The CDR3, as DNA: TGTGCCTGGAGTCGGTCTAACACTGAAGCTTTCTTT. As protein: CAWSRSNTEAFF.

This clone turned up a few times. In DNA, the CDR3 is TGCGCCAGCAGCCAGGGGGAGGGGGGAAGATTGAGCATTCAGTACTTC. Protein product: CASSQGEGGRLSIQYF. The gene calls are TRBV4-1 and TRBJ2-4; perhaps TRBD2 as D (7 bases). Trimming pared 3 bases from V and 9 bases from J, leaving 21 bases between. This CDR3 spans 16 amino acids. Germline-derived CDR1 and CDR2 are MGHRA and YSYEKL.

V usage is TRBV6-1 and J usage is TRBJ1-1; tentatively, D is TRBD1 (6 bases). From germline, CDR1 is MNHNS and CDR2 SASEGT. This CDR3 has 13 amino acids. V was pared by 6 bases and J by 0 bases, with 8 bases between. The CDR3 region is CASRGHLNTEAFF. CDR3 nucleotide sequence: TGTGCCAGCAGGGGACACCTGAACACTGAAGCTTTCTTT.

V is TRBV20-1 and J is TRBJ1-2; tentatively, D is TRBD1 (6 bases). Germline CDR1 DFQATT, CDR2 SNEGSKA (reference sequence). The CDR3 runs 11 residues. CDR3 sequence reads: CGFHREEFCTF. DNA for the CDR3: TGCGGTTTCCACAGGGAAGAGTTTTGCACCTTC.

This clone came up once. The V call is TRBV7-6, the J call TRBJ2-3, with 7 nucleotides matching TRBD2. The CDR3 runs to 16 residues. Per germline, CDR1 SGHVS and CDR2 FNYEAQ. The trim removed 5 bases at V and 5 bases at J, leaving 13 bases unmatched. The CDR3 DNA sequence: TGTGCCAGCAGCCCAGTAGCGGGTCTAACCCAAGATACGCAGTATTTT. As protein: CASSPVAGLTQDTQYF.

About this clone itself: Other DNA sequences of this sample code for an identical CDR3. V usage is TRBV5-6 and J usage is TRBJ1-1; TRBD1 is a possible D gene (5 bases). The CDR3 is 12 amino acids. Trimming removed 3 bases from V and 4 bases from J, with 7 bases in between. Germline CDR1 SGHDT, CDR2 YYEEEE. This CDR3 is CASSSGGTEAFF. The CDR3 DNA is TGTGCCAGCAGCTCCGGGGGCACTGAAGCTTTCTTT. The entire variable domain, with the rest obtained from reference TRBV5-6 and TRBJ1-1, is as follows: DAGVTQSPTHLIKTRGQQVTLRCSPKSGHDTVSWYQQALGQGPQFIFQYYEEEERQRGNFPDRFSGHQFPNYSSELNVNALLLGDSALYLCASSSGGTEAFFGQGTRLTVV.

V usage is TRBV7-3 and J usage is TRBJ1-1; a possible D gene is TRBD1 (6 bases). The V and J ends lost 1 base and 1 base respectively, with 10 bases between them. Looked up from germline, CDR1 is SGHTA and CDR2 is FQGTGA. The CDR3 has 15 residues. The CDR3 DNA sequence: TGTGCCAGCAGCTTAAATCAGGGGACGAACACTGAAGCTTTCTTT. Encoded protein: CASSLNQGTNTEAFF.